The 10 T cell receptor beta chains below all came from one sample that was sequenced in a study of cytomegalovirus exposure and HLA in healthy donors. PCR primers comprised 60 Vbeta and 13 Jbeta primers. Repertoires were generated with immunoSEQ multiplex PCR, while TCRdb's copy carries only in-frame clones and drops some. The sample includes some 110,000 clones, around a tenth of them seen just once. The sequenced sample was PBMCs. These receptors were collected from a man in his forties in good health and CMV-seropositive.

The chain has TRBV9 and TRBJ2-3; 7 nucleotides align to TRBD2. The germline gives CDR1 SGDLS, CDR2 YYNGEE. The CDR3 has 13 residues. Unmatched junction bases numbered 4, after V lost 1 base and J lost 8 bases. CDR3 amino acids: CASSVSTGGTQYF. CDR3 sequence (DNA): TGTGCCAGCAGCGTATCTACGGGAGGTACGCAGTATTTT.

This clone was counted a few times. The rearrangement uses TRBV6-5 and TRBJ2-7, with 11 bases that match TRBD2. V lost 5 bases and J lost 3; bases outside the gene matches: 3. CDR3 size: 14 residues. CDR1 and CDR2 from the germline V gene are MNHEY and SVGAGI. DNA of the CDR3: TGTGCCAGCAGTGGGCTAGCGGGAGGCTACGAGCAGTACTTC. Its protein is CASSGLAGGYEQYF.

The chain employs TRBV6-6 and TRBJ2-7; TRBD2 is a possible D gene (6 bases). CDR1 MNHNY and CDR2 SVGAGI come from the germline V gene (reference sequence). The CDR3 contains 15 residues. V shed 5 bases and J shed 4 bases, with 18 bases lying between them. The DNA of the CDR3 is TGTGCCAGCAGTCCGAGCCGGGACTTCCCGTACGAGCAGTACTTC. Protein sequence: CASSPSRDFPYEQYF.

The V and J genes are TRBV11-2 and TRBJ2-7; D gene unclear. This CDR3 is built from 14 residues. Trimming pared 4 bases from V and 3 bases from J, leaving 13 bases between. Germline lookup yields CDR1 SGHAT and CDR2 FQNNGV. The CDR3: CASSSVRVHYEQYF. DNA of the CDR3: TGTGCCAGCAGCTCCGTACGGGTCCACTACGAGCAGTACTTC.

This clone is a singleton in its sample. J is TRBJ2-7 and V is TRBV19; TRBD2 agrees at 7 bases. The V segment lost 3 bases and the J segment 3 bases; nucleotides outside the gene matches: 5. Germline CDR1 LNHDA, CDR2 SQIVND (reference sequence). This CDR3 spans 14 amino acids. The chain's CDR3 is CASSIDGGDYEQYF. CDR3 DNA: TGTGCCAGTAGTATTGATGGGGGGGACTACGAGCAGTACTTC.

This chain joins TRBV7-8 and TRBJ2-6; D possibly corresponds to TRBD2 (6 bases). Trimming left V 2 bases short and J 2 bases short, with 10 bases between. The CDR3 is made up of 16 amino acids. Germline values: CDR1 SGHVS, CDR2 FQNEAQ. The CDR3 DNA sequence: TGTGCCAGCAGCTTATGGCGGGGCGCTGGGGCCAACGTCCTGACTTTC. Translated, it gives CASSLWRGAGANVLTF.

This clone was seen more than once but under ten times. This chain joins TRBV5-8 and TRBJ1-1; D not resolved. This CDR3 is built from 15 residues. Deletions cut 2 bases from V and 4 bases from J, with 15 bases between. Germline V CDR1 and CDR2: SGHTS, YDEGEE. CDR3: CASSFLPGLSTEAFF. CDR3 sequence (DNA): TGTGCCAGCAGCTTCCTCCCGGGATTAAGCACTGAAGCTTTCTTT.

This clone was counted between two and nine times. The V and J genes are TRBV6-1 and TRBJ2-3; 7 bases agree with TRBD2. Trimming cost V 4 bases and J 1 base; bases outside gene matches: 8. CDR3 length: 16 amino acids. CDR1 and CDR2 (germline): MNHNS, SASEGT. The CDR3 DNA reads TGTGCCAGCAGTGGGGGATTAGCGGGCGGCACAGATACGCAGTATTTT. It translates to CASSGGLAGGTDTQYF.

The chain is built from TRBV5-1 and TRBJ2-7, with D maybe TRBD2 (6 bases). V lost 6 bases to trimming and J lost 0 bases, with 16 bases between them. The CDR3 loop spans 15 amino acids. Germline V gene data show CDR1 as SGHRS and CDR2 as YFSETQ. The DNA for the CDR3 is TGCGCCAGCAACGGAGGGCAGGGCGCCTCCTACGAGCAGTACTTC. It codes for CASNGGQGASYEQYF.

This rearrangement joins TRBV2 to TRBJ2-6; D ambiguous. CDR1 is SNHLY, CDR2 FYNNEI, per germline. Trimming cost V 2 bases and J 0 bases, with 5 bases left between them. This CDR3 has 15 residues. In DNA form, the CDR3 reads TGTGCCAGCAGTGAAAACGGCTCTGGGGCCAACGTCCTGACTTTC. As protein: CASSENGSGANVLTF.